The 24 T cell receptor beta chains listed next were all sequenced from one sample in a study of T cell clonotyping in hematopoietic cell transplantation. Generated by immunoSEQ multiplex PCR, the TCRdb table keeps only in-frame clones and is missing some. The sample includes about 7,400 clones, roughly 91% of them seen just once. Sample time point: recipient sample about 28 days before transplant, after cytoreduction. Source: peripheral blood mononuclear cells, taken before stem cell transplant. The receptors were sampled from a man in his fifties or sixties with acute myeloid leukemia. Some clones in this sample may be carry-over from other donors' samples.

Regarding this clone: The junction differs from germline at one of its ends, possibly a read error. This sequence joins TRBV28 and TRBJ2-7; 9 positions match TRBD1. Germline CDR1 is MDHEN and CDR2 is SYDVKM. CDR3 length: 14 residues. The CDR3 DNA reads as TGTGCCAGCAGCCAGGACAGGGGTCCCCGCGAGCACTACTTC. Protein: CASSQDRGPREHYF.

V is TRBV28 and J is TRBJ2-3; D is undetermined. The CDR3 totals 14 residues. V was trimmed by 0 bases and J by 2 bases, leaving 6 bases between them. Germline V lookup: CDR1 MDHEN, CDR2 SYDVKM. In DNA, the CDR3 is TGTGCCAGCAGTTTATGGGTGGACACAGATACGCAGTATTTT. This codes for CASSLWVDTDTQYF.

This chain links TRBV30 with TRBJ1-3; D gene ambiguous. Germline V gene lookup returns CDR1 GTSNPN and CDR2 SVGIG (reference sequence). The CDR3 loop spans 12 amino acids. Trimming pared 5 bases from V and 0 bases from J, leaving 5 bases between. CDR3 amino acids: CAWENSGNTIYF. The CDR3 DNA reads as TGTGCCTGGGAGAACTCTGGAAACACCATATATTTT.

The rearrangement joins TRBV5-8 to TRBJ1-1; D gene uncertain. The V end lost 1 base, the J end lost 1 base, and 8 bases lay between the germline ends. Looked up from germline, CDR1 is SGHTS and CDR2 is YDEGEE. CDR3 length equals 14 residues. CDR3 protein: CASSLFSGNTEAFF. The CDR3 DNA reads as TGTGCCAGCAGCTTGTTCTCAGGGAACACTGAAGCTTTCTTT.

The chain carries TRBV28 and TRBJ2-7, with 9 bases aligning to TRBD2. The CDR3 is 17 amino acids. Germline trimming cut 6 bases from V and 2 bases from J; bases unmatched to any gene: 14. Germline V gene sequence: CDR1 MDHEN, CDR2 SYDVKM. CDR3 in amino acids: CASSVQRGSSGTYEQYF. The CDR3 DNA is TGTGCCAGCAGCGTCCAACGGGGTTCTAGCGGGACCTACGAGCAGTACTTC.

This clone was found once. V is TRBV6-5 and J is TRBJ2-3, with 7 nucleotides matching TRBD2. Germline loops: CDR1 MNHEY, CDR2 SVGAGI. V shed 4 bases, J shed 4 bases, and the junction held 2 bases outside the gene matches. The CDR3 is made up of 13 amino acids. CDR3 loop: CASSWGGPDTQYF. CDR3 DNA: TGTGCCAGCAGTTGGGGGGGTCCAGATACGCAGTATTTT.

CDR3 protein: CASSPRGGSYNEQFF. The CDR3 DNA reads as TGTGCCAGCAGTCCCCGTGGGGGCTCCTACAATGAGCAGTTCTTC. The chain uses TRBV27 and TRBJ2-1; perhaps D is TRBD1 or TRBD2 (5 bases each). V was pared by 5 bases and J by 0 bases, with 11 bases between. Germline V gives CDR1 MNHEY, CDR2 SMNVEV (reference sequence). This CDR3 comprises 15 residues.

The chain combines TRBV28 with TRBJ1-4; maybe TRBD1 (6 bases). This CDR3 has 15 amino acids. V was cut by 6 bases and J by 8 bases, with 19 bases left in between. Germline V lookup: CDR1 MDHEN, CDR2 SYDVKM. The CDR3 sequence is CASRRTGFREEKLFF. In nucleotides, the CDR3 is TGTGCCAGCAGACGTACAGGGTTTCGGGAAGAAAAACTGTTTTTT.

Here the CDR3 reads CASSSARGETQYF. CDR3 nucleotide sequence: TGTGCCAGCAGTTCGGCCCGGGGGGAGACCCAGTACTTC. The chain employs TRBV6-6 and TRBJ2-5; TRBD2 is a possible D gene (6 bases). V lost 4 bases to trimming and J lost 5 bases, with 11 bases between them. The germline V gene encodes CDR1 MNHNY and CDR2 SVGAGI (reference sequence). CDR3 length equals 13 residues.

V usage is TRBV7-7 and J usage is TRBJ2-5; 9 bases align to TRBD1. The CDR3 is 16 amino acids. From germline, CDR1 is SSHAT and CDR2 FNYEAQ (reference sequence). V lost 1 base and J lost 4; bases outside the gene matches: 7. The CDR3, as DNA: TGTGCCAGCAGCTTAGTTGGGACAGGGTCTTCAGAGACCCAGTACTTC. The encoded protein is CASSLVGTGSSETQYF.

The chain recombines TRBV28 with TRBJ1-3; D uncertain. Germline CDR1 is MDHEN and CDR2 is SYDVKM. This CDR3 has 11 amino acids. Trimming pared 6 bases from V and 8 bases from J, leaving 8 bases between. CDR3 residues: CASRLVDTIYF. Here the CDR3 DNA reads TGTGCCAGCAGACTTGTAGACACCATATATTTT.

J is TRBJ1-6 and V is TRBV5-1; D is undetermined. V was cut by 0 bases and J by 7 bases, with 11 bases left in between. Germline CDR1 is SGHRS and CDR2 is YFSETQ. The CDR3 is 15 residues long. CDR3 amino acids: CASSLVWGGNSPLHF. CDR3 bases: TGCGCCAGCAGCTTGGTATGGGGTGGCAATTCACCCCTCCACTTT.

The rearrangement joins TRBV6-1 to TRBJ1-2, with TRBD1 matching over 9 bases. CDR1 and CDR2 (germline): MNHNS, SASEGT. After removal of 6 bases from V and 2 bases from J, the junction contained 7 bases not matched to a gene. The CDR3 is 15 amino acids. The CDR3 DNA is TGTGCCAGCAGAGATGGACAGGGGCGGAACTATGGCTACACCTTC. Protein: CASRDGQGRNYGYTF.

The chain joins TRBV19 to TRBJ2-5, with TRBD2 matching over 9 bases. Germline CDR1 reads LNHDA; CDR2 reads SQIVND (reference sequence). The V segment lost 4 bases and the J segment 7 bases; nucleotides outside the gene matches: 13. CDR3 length: 16 amino acids. For the CDR3, the DNA is TGTGCCAGTAGTACCCTGCGAGCGGGGGGCGTTGGGACCCAGTACTTC. Translated: CASSTLRAGGVGTQYF.

CDR3 coding DNA: TGTGCCAGCAGTGGCCAACAGGGGAAAACGCAGTATTTT. Translating it yields CASSGQQGKTQYF. The V gene is TRBV6-1, the J gene TRBJ2-3, with 7 bases matching TRBD1. V lost 4 bases and J lost 9; bases outside the gene matches: 7. CDR1 and CDR2 from the germline V gene are MNHNS and SASEGT. The CDR3 is 13 residues long.

This sequence joins TRBV28 and TRBJ1-1, with 8 bases matching TRBD1. Trimming took 6 bases from V and 2 from J; bases not matched to a gene: 14. The CDR3 consists of 17 residues. Germline V CDR1 and CDR2: MDHEN, SYDVKM. CDR3 residues: CASRMSVAGGLNTEAFF. DNA for the CDR3: TGTGCCAGCAGGATGAGTGTGGCAGGGGGCCTAAACACTGAAGCTTTCTTT.

The chain is built from TRBV30 and TRBJ1-2; TRBD1 matches 7 bases. V was pared by 1 base and J by 9 bases, with 8 bases of the junction left unmatched. Looked up from germline, CDR1 is GTSNPN and CDR2 is SVGIG (reference sequence). The CDR3 extends over 13 amino acids. The CDR3 DNA reads TGTGCCTGGAGTGCAGACAGGGATTTGAGCTACACCTTC. It translates to CAWSADRDLSYTF.

The V gene is TRBV5-8, the J gene TRBJ1-6, with no clear D. CDR3 length equals 14 residues. Germline V gene data show CDR1 as SGHTS and CDR2 as YDEGEE. The ends were cut back, 0 bases at V and 7 bases at J, with 8 bases in the middle. CDR3 sequence reads: CASSLGRENSPLHF. The DNA for the CDR3 is TGTGCCAGCAGCTTGGGACGGGAAAATTCACCCCTCCACTTT.

CDR3 sequence reads: CASSPPGARETQYF. In DNA form, the CDR3 reads TGTGCCAGTAGCCCCCCGGGGGCCCGTGAGACGCAGTATTTT. The gene calls are TRBV19 and TRBJ2-3, with D perhaps matching TRBD1 or TRBD2 (6 bases each). Germline lookup yields CDR1 LNHDA and CDR2 SQIVND (reference sequence). Between the trimmed V and J ends, which lost 6 bases and 9 bases, there was a span of 19 bases. CDR3 size: 14 residues.

The V gene is TRBV2, the J gene TRBJ2-3; 10 bases map to TRBD2. The CDR3 is 15 residues long. Trimming took 4 bases from V and 0 from J; bases not matched to a gene: 1. Germline V gene sequence: CDR1 SNHLY, CDR2 FYNNEI. CDR3 in amino acids: CASSALAGSTDTQYF. DNA for the CDR3: TGTGCCAGCAGTGCACTAGCGGGGAGCACAGATACGCAGTATTTT.

The V call is TRBV6-4, the J call TRBJ1-3; no clear D. Germline V gene sequence: CDR1 MRHNA, CDR2 SNTAGT. V was clipped by 1 base and J by 4 bases, with 11 bases between them. The CDR3 runs to 15 residues. CDR3 amino acids: CASSDWRIGGNTIYF. The CDR3 region has the DNA TGTGCCAGCAGTGACTGGCGAATTGGGGGAAACACCATATATTTT.

This clone was found once. The rearrangement links TRBV6-5 to TRBJ1-2, with 10 bases fitting TRBD1. Looked up from germline, CDR1 is MNHEY and CDR2 is SVGAGI. This CDR3 contains 16 residues. J lost 1 base, V lost 2 bases, and 4 bases had no gene match. The CDR3 DNA reads as TGTGCCAGCAGTTACATTAGGACAGGGGGTAACTATGGCTACACCTTC. The encoded protein is CASSYIRTGGNYGYTF.

V and J are TRBV28 and TRBJ2-7; 11 nucleotides match TRBD1. CDR3 length equals 18 residues. The ends lost 4 bases at V and 1 base at J; junction bases unmatched: 12. Germline V gene lookup returns CDR1 MDHEN and CDR2 SYDVKM. The CDR3 loop reads CASSSGQGAYFWSYEQYF. The CDR3 DNA is TGTGCCAGCAGTTCCGGACAGGGGGCCTACTTTTGGTCCTACGAGCAGTACTTC.

This chain joins TRBV6-5 and TRBJ2-1, with D perhaps matching TRBD1 or TRBD2 (7 bases each). CDR1 and CDR2 from the germline V gene are MNHEY and SVGAGI. V lost 8 bases and J 7 bases, leaving 21 bases between the germline ends. The CDR3 extends over 15 amino acids. The CDR3 loop is CASSSWEGARNEQFF. CDR3 nucleotide sequence: TGTGCCAGCTCCTCCTGGGAGGGGGCAAGGAATGAGCAGTTCTTC.